These 19 T cell receptor beta chains were all obtained from the same sample, sequenced in a study of T cells after yellow fever vaccination. Via MiXCR, TCRdb re-called the 5' RACE reads, giving one row per CDR3 protein. The sample lists roughly 300,000 distinct CDR3 sequences, 7% to 9% occurring once. This specimen was PBMCs, taken around 45 days after the first yellow fever vaccination. These receptors were obtained from a man between 18 and 35 years old who received the YFV17D yellow fever vaccine.

This chain uses TRBV11-2 with TRBJ2-1; D might be TRBD2 (7 bases). Between the trimmed V and J ends, which lost 3 bases and 8 bases, there was a span of 17 bases. Germline V gives CDR1 SGHAT, CDR2 FQNNGV. The CDR3 totals 15 residues. In nucleotides, the CDR3 is TGTGCCAGCAGCTTCTTGGGGGGGGCTCTCGATGAGCAGTTCTTC. It is translated as CASSFLGGALDEQFF.

This clonotype was counted a few times. This chain links TRBV12-3 or TRBV12-4 with TRBJ2-7; D gene ambiguous. The CDR3 sequence is 12 residues long. V gave up 3 bases and J gave up 6 bases, with 9 bases separating them. CDR3 amino acids: CASSFPRREQYF. The CDR3 DNA reads TGTGCCAGCAGTTTTCCTAGGCGCGAGCAGTACTTC.

Only a few counts were recorded for this clonotype. The chain joins TRBV7-2 to TRBJ2-3; 7 bases match TRBD2. Germline V gene lookup returns CDR1 SGHTA and CDR2 FQGNSA. The CDR3 has 16 amino acids. The V and J ends lost 1 base and 6 bases, in that order; junction bases with no gene match: 10. DNA of the CDR3: TGTGCCAGCAGCTTAGTTCGGACTAGTCAATGGGATACGCAGTATTTT. Translation gives CASSLVRTSQWDTQYF.

The rearrangement links TRBV20-1 to TRBJ1-6; TRBD1 agrees at 8 bases. V shed 6 bases and J 6 bases; nucleotides not matched to a gene: 10. The CDR3 has 15 residues. From germline, CDR1 is DFQATT and CDR2 SNEGSKA (reference sequence). CDR3 in amino acids: CSAQRQGMFNSPLHF. In nucleotides, the CDR3 is TGCAGTGCCCAAAGACAGGGGATGTTTAATTCACCCCTCCACTTT.

This clonotype came up a few times. The V and J genes are TRBV5-1 and TRBJ2-7; D gene unclear. CDR1 SGHRS and CDR2 YFSETQ come from the germline V gene. Trimming pared 0 bases from V and 5 bases from J, leaving 6 bases between. There are 12 residues in the CDR3. The CDR3: CASSLGNHEQYF. CDR3 coding DNA: TGCGCCAGCAGCTTGGGTAATCACGAGCAGTACTTC.

The sample holds many counts of this clonotype. J is TRBJ1-1 and V is TRBV4-2; 7 bases are a match to TRBD1. This CDR3 is 15 amino acids long. CDR1 LGHNA and CDR2 YNFKEQ come from the germline V gene. Losses at the gene ends were 5 bases for V and 3 bases for J; bases not matched to a gene: 9. The chain's CDR3 is CASSEQGPEDTEAFF. The CDR3 DNA sequence: TGTGCCAGCAGCGAACAGGGGCCCGAGGACACTGAAGCTTTCTTT.

The chain employs TRBV20-1 and TRBJ1-5; D gene uncertain. The CDR3 runs to 17 residues. Germline CDR1 DFQATT, CDR2 SNEGSKA (reference sequence). V lost 0 bases, J lost 4 bases, and 19 bases lay in between. The DNA of the CDR3 is TGCAGTGCTAGAGACAGTTGGGGAATCACCAAAAATCAGCCCCAGCATTTT. It specifies CSARDSWGITKNQPQHF.

The sample holds a few counts of this clonotype. The chain combines TRBV4-1 with TRBJ2-6; D unclear. V lost 5 bases and J 2 bases, leaving 25 bases between the germline ends. The germline gives CDR1 MGHRA, CDR2 YSYEKL. This CDR3 region has 20 residues. Written as DNA, the CDR3 is TGCGCCAGCAGCTCCCGATGGGGAACATTGGATGGCCCTGGGGCCAACGTCCTGACTTTC. Protein product: CASSSRWGTLDGPGANVLTF.

This sequence joins TRBV3-1 and TRBJ2-1, with a possible D match to TRBD2 (7 bases). Trimming shortened V by 7 bases and J by 12 bases, and 13 bases separated the two germline ends. This CDR3 spans 11 amino acids. Germline V gene sequence: CDR1 LGHDT, CDR2 YNNKEL (reference sequence). Written as DNA, the CDR3 is TGTGCCAGCACGGCGGGGGCGCGGCAGTTCTTC. Translated, it gives CASTAGARQFF.

J is TRBJ1-2 and V is TRBV6-5, with D maybe TRBD1 (6 bases). This CDR3 contains 15 residues. The V end was cut by 2 bases, the J end by 8 bases, with 18 bases between. CDR1 is MNHEY and CDR2 is SVGAGI in the germline V gene. The CDR3 sequence is CASSYGDNRGYGYTF. In DNA, the CDR3 is TGTGCCAGCAGTTACGGGGACAACCGGGGGTACGGCTACACCTTC.

The chain employs TRBV6-1 and TRBJ2-7, with D tentatively TRBD1 or TRBD2 (5 bases each). The CDR3 contains 14 residues. In germline, CDR1 is MNHNS, CDR2 SASEGT. The ends were cut back, 9 bases at V and 0 bases at J, with 15 bases in the middle. CDR3 residues: CARETGARSYEQYV. CDR3 bases: TGTGCCAGAGAAACCGGGGCCCGCTCCTACGAGCAGTACGTC.

This chain links TRBV7-2 with TRBJ1-1, with TRBD1 as a possible D gene (6 bases). This CDR3 spans 14 amino acids. The germline CDR1 and CDR2 sequences are SGHTA and FQGNSA. Trimming removed 1 base from V and 6 bases from J, with 12 bases in between. The CDR3 DNA reads TGTGCCAGCAGCTTAGTGGGGGGGCAGGCTGAAGCTTTCTTT. This translates into CASSLVGGQAEAFF.

V and J are TRBV7-6 and TRBJ2-7, with D maybe TRBD2 (6 bases). Germline V gene sequence: CDR1 SGHVS, CDR2 FNYEAQ. The germline V and J ends were trimmed by 7 bases and 4 bases, with 17 bases remaining between them. This CDR3 contains 14 residues. CDR3 nucleotide sequence: TGTGCCAGCACCCTGGGGGACTCCTTTTACGAGCAGTACTTC. It encodes CASTLGDSFYEQYF. The full variable domain, in which reference TRBV7-6 and TRBJ2-7 provide the parts outside the CDR3, is GAGVSQSPRYKVTKRGQDVALRCDPISGHVSLYWYRQALGQGPEFLTYFNYEAQQDKSGLPNDRFSAERPEGSISTLTIQRTEQRDSAMYRCASTLGDSFYEQYFGPGTRLTVT.

This clonotype has more than one count but fewer than ten. The rearrangement joins TRBV4-2 to TRBJ2-1; TRBD1 might be the D (5 bases). This CDR3 contains 18 residues. Germline V lookup: CDR1 LGHNA, CDR2 YNFKEQ. The V and J ends lost 4 bases and 0 bases respectively, with 19 bases between them. The CDR3 here is CASSPFHLTESSYNEQFF. The CDR3 bases are TGTGCCAGCAGCCCTTTTCACCTGACAGAGAGCTCCTACAATGAGCAGTTCTTC.

The V call is TRBV6-2 or TRBV6-3, the J call TRBJ2-1; a weak D match, TRBD2 (6 bases). Trimming removed 0 bases from V and 2 bases from J, with 11 bases in between. Germline CDR1 reads MNHEY; CDR2 reads SVGEGT. The CDR3 covers 16 residues. CDR3 loop: CASSYSLIAAYNEQFF. The CDR3 DNA is TGTGCCAGCAGTTACTCGCTTATAGCGGCCTACAATGAGCAGTTCTTC.

This clonotype was counted between two and nine times. The J gene is TRBJ2-5, the V gene TRBV19; 7 bases agree with TRBD2. CDR1 and CDR2 from the germline V gene are LNHDA and SQIVND (reference sequence). The trim removed 7 bases at V and 7 bases at J, leaving 9 bases unmatched. The CDR3 spans 13 residues. Here the CDR3 DNA reads TGTGCCAGTATGTCGAGGGAGGGGTTGACCCAGTACTTC. The encoded protein is CASMSREGLTQYF. Drawing the rest from reference TRBV19 and TRBJ2-5, the complete variable domain is DGGITQSPKYLFRKEGQNVTLSCEQNLNHDAMYWYRQDPGQGLRLIYYSQIVNDFQKGDIAEGYSVSREKKESFPLTVTSAQKNPTAFYLCASMSREGLTQYFGPGTRLLVL.

Ten or more counts support this clonotype. The gene calls are TRBV5-1 and TRBJ2-2; D call uncertain. This CDR3 contains 14 residues. With 1 base removed from V and 1 base from J, the gap between germline ends came to 5 bases. Per germline, CDR1 SGHRS and CDR2 YFSETQ. The CDR3, as DNA: TGCGCCAGCAGCTTGATAGGGAACACCGGGGAGCTGTTTTTT. It yields the protein CASSLIGNTGELFF.

This clonotype was observed a handful of times. This chain joins TRBV10-3 and TRBJ2-1; no firm D call. This CDR3 has 16 residues. Per the germline V gene, CDR1 is ENHRY and CDR2 is SYGVKD. V was cut by 8 bases and J by 3 bases, with 20 bases left in between. CDR3 region: CAILSAVGKDYNEQFF. CDR3 coding DNA: TGTGCCATCCTATCCGCGGTTGGGAAGGACTACAATGAGCAGTTCTTC.

The chain has TRBV24-1 and TRBJ1-2, with TRBD1 matching 8 bases. Germline V gene sequence: CDR1 KGHDR, CDR2 SFDVKD. There are 15 residues in the CDR3. J gave up 4 bases and V 4 bases, and 7 bases lay outside the gene matches. CDR3 bases: TGTGCCACCAGTGACCCTGGACAGGGCGGCTATGGCTACACCTTC. Protein sequence: CATSDPGQGGYGYTF.